Below, 27 T cell receptor beta chains from the same sample are listed, as sequenced in a study of spatial heterogeneity in lung cancer. Study-wide points: Tumor mutation count correlated with how many alpha and beta TCRs expanded intratumorally.

These receptors have no identified antigens. TCRdb analysed the 5' RACE reads with MiXCR anew, one entry per CDR3 protein. Among 18,000 or so distinct CDR3 sequences listed, around 7% were seen once. The time point is: sample taken at primary tumor resection. The sample was lung tumor tissue, taken at surgery. These receptors all come from a female donor with early-stage non-small cell lung cancer.

This clonotype was seen at least ten times. This rearrangement joins TRBV18 to TRBJ2-7; D not resolved. Germline V gene data show CDR1 as KGHSH and CDR2 as LQKENI. The CDR3 spans 12 residues. Trimming left V 3 bases short and J 2 bases short, with 5 bases between. CDR3 nucleotide sequence: TGTGCCAGCTCACCTGCCACCTACGAGCAGTACTTC. Protein product: CASSPATYEQYF.

There are many counts of this clonotype. The rearrangement links TRBV19 to TRBJ2-5; 9 bases line up with TRBD2. Germline V gives CDR1 LNHDA, CDR2 SQIVND (reference sequence). V shed 2 bases, J shed 0 bases, and the junction held 1 base outside the gene matches. The CDR3 loop spans 15 amino acids. In DNA, the CDR3 is TGTGCCAGTAGTATACTAGCGGGGAACCAAGAGACCCAGTACTTC. Its protein is CASSILAGNQETQYF.

This chain connects TRBV2 to TRBJ2-1; perhaps D is TRBD1 or TRBD2 (5 bases each). V lost 3 bases and J lost 7, with 13 bases in between. Germline V lookup: CDR1 SNHLY, CDR2 FYNNEI. The CDR3 runs to 14 residues. In nucleotides, the CDR3 is TGTGCCAGCAGTGAGCAGGGACCCTCTAATGAGCAGTTCTTC. It specifies CASSEQGPSNEQFF.

The chain joins TRBV6-5 to TRBJ2-4; 11 nucleotides agree with TRBD2. The V gene's germline CDR1 is MNHEY and CDR2 SVGAGI. The CDR3 contains 17 residues. The V and J ends lost 0 bases and 7 bases, in that order; junction bases with no gene match: 8. The CDR3 region has the DNA TGTGCCAGCAGTTACTCTCCTAGCGGGGGGACAAGGAACATTCAGTACTTC. Translation: CASSYSPSGGTRNIQYF.

The table lists this clonotype with many counts. V gene TRBV9 combines with J gene TRBJ2-7, with D unclear. The ends were cut back, 0 bases at V and 3 bases at J, with 7 bases in the middle. Germline V gene lookup returns CDR1 SGDLS and CDR2 YYNGEE. The CDR3 is made up of 13 amino acids. The CDR3 region has the DNA TGTGCCAGCAGCGTAGGGGATGGCTACGAGCAGTACTTC. This gives the protein CASSVGDGYEQYF.

This clonotype was observed at least ten times. V is TRBV7-8 and J is TRBJ2-3; 14 bases fit TRBD2. Trimming removed 1 base from V and 1 base from J; junction bases left unmatched: 10. Germline CDR1 reads SGHVS; CDR2 reads FQNEAQ. The CDR3 consists of 20 residues. This chain's CDR3 is CASSLGLAGGLSHGTDTQYF. Written as DNA, the CDR3 is TGTGCCAGCAGCTTAGGACTAGCGGGGGGGCTGTCTCACGGCACAGATACGCAGTATTTT. Complete variable domain (other parts from reference TRBV7-8 and TRBJ2-3): GAGVSQSPRYKVAKRGQDVALRCDPISGHVSLFWYQQALGQGPEFLTYFQNEAQLDKSGLPSDRFFAERPEGSVSTLKIQRTQQEDSAVYLCASSLGLAGGLSHGTDTQYFGPGTRLTVL.

This clonotype appeared many times. The V and J genes are TRBV24-1 and TRBJ2-3; the match to TRBD1 covers 11 bases. The CDR3 loop spans 15 amino acids. The germline CDR1 and CDR2 sequences are KGHDR and SFDVKD. J was trimmed by 5 bases and V by 2 bases; bases with no gene match: 2. Here the CDR3 DNA reads TGTGCCACCAGTGATTGGACAGGGGGCCGAGATACGCAGTATTTT. Amino acids: CATSDWTGGRDTQYF.

This clonotype was counted ten times or more. CDR3 nucleotide sequence: TGTGCCAGCAGCTTGGGGGGAGTCGGAAACACCATATATTTT. Translation: CASSLGGVGNTIYF. The chain uses TRBV5-4 and TRBJ1-3; D is undetermined. Trimming took 0 bases from V and 4 from J, leaving 8 bases between them. CDR1 is SGHNT and CDR2 is YYREEE in the germline V gene (reference sequence). CDR3 size: 14 residues.

This clonotype was detected many times. The chain employs TRBV9 and TRBJ2-7; TRBD1 agrees at 8 bases. The CDR3 length is 15 residues. CDR1 is SGDLS and CDR2 is YYNGEE in the germline V gene. With 6 bases clipped from V and 0 bases from J, the junction kept 8 bases outside the gene matches. This chain's CDR3 is CASTPGQGSSYEQYF. The DNA for the CDR3 is TGTGCCAGCACCCCCGGACAGGGATCCTCCTACGAGCAGTACTTC. The complete variable domain, with remaining parts taken from reference TRBV9 and TRBJ2-7, reads DSGVTQTPKHLITATGQRVTLRCSPRSGDLSVYWYQQSLDQGLQFLIQYYNGEERAKGNILERFSAQQFPDLHSELNLSSLELGDSALYFCASTPGQGSSYEQYFGPGTRLTVT.

This clonotype qualifies as medium-sized. The chain recombines TRBV7-3 with TRBJ2-3; D gene uncertain. Germline V gives CDR1 SGHTA, CDR2 FQGTGA. The CDR3 sequence is 13 residues long. V gave up 4 bases and J gave up 2 bases, with 7 bases separating them. CDR3 DNA: TGTGCCAGCAGCTGGGTCGCCACAGATACGCAGTATTTT. This sequence encodes CASSWVATDTQYF.

This clonotype has a count of ten or more. This chain uses TRBV5-1 with TRBJ2-7; 9 bases agree with TRBD1. CDR1 and CDR2 (germline): SGHRS, YFSETQ. V dropped 1 base and J dropped 1; count of bases not matched to a gene: 3. This CDR3 is built from 15 residues. In DNA form, the CDR3 reads TGCGCCAGCAGCTTGTCCGGGACAGGGTCCTACGAGCAGTACTTC. The encoded protein is CASSLSGTGSYEQYF.

This clonotype was seen repeatedly, ten times or more. V gene TRBV12-3 or TRBV12-4 combines with J gene TRBJ2-5; D remains ambiguous. This CDR3 is 12 amino acids long. Trimming shortened V by 5 bases and J by 11 bases, and 15 bases separated the two germline ends. The CDR3, as DNA: TGTGCCAGCAGTGACAACAGACGCCCGCAGTACTTC. Encoded protein: CASSDNRRPQYF.

This clonotype was recorded at least ten times. The chain combines TRBV20-1 with TRBJ1-2; 10 bases are shared with TRBD1. V gave up 5 bases and J gave up 8 bases; unmatched junction bases: 8. CDR3 size: 13 residues. CDR1 DFQATT and CDR2 SNEGSKA come from the germline V gene (reference sequence). The chain's CDR3 is CSALGQGGIGYTF. The DNA for the CDR3 is TGCAGTGCTCTTGGACAGGGGGGTATCGGCTACACCTTC.

About this clonotype itself: This clone may be a read error of a much larger clone one base away. The chain employs TRBV6-4 and TRBJ2-4; tentatively, D is TRBD1 or TRBD2 (5 bases each). Germline V gene sequence: CDR1 MRHNA, CDR2 SNTAGT. The CDR3 loop spans 13 amino acids. The CDR3 reads CASMGVSKTIQYF. CDR3 in DNA: TGTGCCAGCATGGGGGTTTCCAAAACCATTCAGTACTTC.

By sample fraction, this clonotype is medium-sized. The genes are TRBV7-9 and TRBJ2-4; no clear D gene. V shed 5 bases and J shed 4 bases, with 18 bases lying between them. The CDR3 contains 16 residues. Looked up from germline, CDR1 is SEHNR and CDR2 is FQNEAQ (reference sequence). CDR3 in amino acids: CASSPLPPFLKNIQYF. Here the CDR3 DNA reads TGTGCCAGCAGCCCGCTACCTCCCTTTTTAAAAAACATTCAGTACTTC.

This clonotype is medium-sized. The chain uses TRBV3-1 and TRBJ1-1, with D unclear. The CDR3 runs to 11 residues. Looked up from germline, CDR1 is LGHDT and CDR2 is YNNKEL (reference sequence). Trimming left V 7 bases short and J 1 base short, with 4 bases between. The CDR3 protein is CASTSNTEAFF. CDR3 nucleotide sequence: TGTGCCAGCACCTCGAACACTGAAGCTTTCTTT.

This chain uses TRBV19 with TRBJ2-3; D ambiguous. V was clipped by 4 bases and J by 2 bases, with 7 bases between them. Germline V gives CDR1 LNHDA, CDR2 SQIVND (reference sequence). This CDR3 comprises 13 residues. The CDR3 is CASSSRPTDTQYF. The DNA for the CDR3 is TGTGCCAGTAGTAGCCGACCCACAGATACGCAGTATTTT.

This clonotype has at least ten counts. The chain combines TRBV6-5 with TRBJ1-2; TRBD1 is a possible D gene (5 bases). CDR3 size: 13 residues. With 5 bases removed from V and 4 bases from J, the gap between germline ends came to 11 bases. Germline loops: CDR1 MNHEY, CDR2 SVGAGI. Here the CDR3 reads CASSLQGAYGYTF. CDR3 in DNA: TGTGCCAGCAGTCTGCAGGGAGCCTATGGCTACACCTTC.

Ten or more counts support this clonotype. The V and J genes are TRBV12-3 or TRBV12-4 and TRBJ1-6; D gene unclear. The CDR3 sequence is 15 residues long. V was shortened by 6 bases and J by 2 bases, with 11 bases between the two germline ends. The CDR3 nucleotides read TGTGCCAGCAGCCCGACCGTCACCTATAATTCACCCCTCCACTTT. Translated: CASSPTVTYNSPLHF.

This clonotype occurred many times. CDR3 amino acids: CASSFNRETSGYTF. CDR3 DNA: TGTGCCAGCAGTTTTAACAGGGAAACGAGTGGCTACACCTTC. The J gene is TRBJ1-2, the V gene TRBV12-3 or TRBV12-4; D might be TRBD1 (6 bases). Deletions cut 3 bases from V and 7 bases from J, with 15 bases between. The length of the CDR3 is 14 residues.

This clonotype was picked up many times. The V gene is TRBV28, the J gene TRBJ2-7; 12 nucleotides agree with TRBD2. Germline CDR1 reads MDHEN; CDR2 reads SYDVKM. The CDR3 loop spans 17 amino acids. Losses at the gene ends were 4 bases for V and 5 bases for J; bases not matched to a gene: 12. CDR3 coding DNA: TGTGCCAGCAGTTCCTCCGCTGAACTAGCGGGGGGCCACGAGCAGTACTTC. This encodes CASSSSAELAGGHEQYF.

This clonotype was observed a handful of times. The rearrangement joins TRBV5-1 to TRBJ1-2; TRBD1 is a possible D gene (6 bases). CDR1 and CDR2 (germline): SGHRS, YFSETQ. V lost 0 bases to trimming and J lost 5 bases, with 11 bases between them. The CDR3 extends over 14 amino acids. The DNA of the CDR3 is TGCGCCAGCAGCTTGGAGGGGGAAAGGTATGGCTACACCTTC. Translated, it gives CASSLEGERYGYTF. The full variable domain, rest sourced from reference TRBV5-1 and TRBJ1-2, is KAGVTQTPRYLIKTRGQQVTLSCSPISGHRSVSWYQQTPGQGLQFLFEYFSETQRNKGNFPGRFSGRQFSNSRSEMNVSTLELGDSALYLCASSLEGERYGYTFGSGTRLTVV.

V is TRBV28 and J is TRBJ2-5, with TRBD1 matching over 8 bases. CDR1 is MDHEN and CDR2 is SYDVKM in the germline V gene. Losses at the gene ends were 6 bases for V and 5 bases for J; bases not matched to a gene: 8. The CDR3 loop spans 14 amino acids. This CDR3 reads CASSQGQGWETQYF. CDR3 sequence (DNA): TGTGCCAGCAGCCAAGGACAGGGCTGGGAGACCCAGTACTTC.

This clonotype was detected many times. This chain links TRBV12-3 or TRBV12-4 with TRBJ1-4; 9 bases fit TRBD1. This CDR3 has 15 amino acids. V dropped 6 bases and J dropped 6; count of bases not matched to a gene: 8. In DNA form, the CDR3 reads TGTGCCAGCAGACCACAGGGGGCGCTCGATGAAAAACTGTTTTTT. It encodes CASRPQGALDEKLFF.

This clonotype was counted at least ten times. The genes are TRBV3-1 and TRBJ1-1, with D hard to call. This CDR3 has 15 amino acids. V gave up 0 bases and J gave up 5 bases, with 13 bases separating them. Germline assignment: CDR1 LGHDT and CDR2 YNNKEL (reference sequence). CDR3 region: CASSQDGGGWTEAFF. The CDR3 DNA is TGTGCCAGCAGCCAAGATGGCGGCGGGTGGACTGAAGCTTTCTTT.

V and J are TRBV15 and TRBJ2-5; 10 nucleotides line up with TRBD1. The CDR3 spans 16 residues. CDR1 and CDR2 from the germline V gene are LNHNV and YYDKDF (reference sequence). With V trimmed by 0 bases and J by 7 bases, 8 bases remained unmatched. In DNA form, the CDR3 reads TGTGCCACCAGCAGAGAGACAGGGGGCTCCGGGGGGACCCAGTACTTC. Translating gives CATSRETGGSGGTQYF.

As DNA, the CDR3 is TGTGCCAGCAGTTTCCTTAGCGGGGGGGCACCCACCGGGGAGCTGTTTTTT. This codes for CASSFLSGGAPTGELFF. This sequence joins TRBV28 and TRBJ2-2, with 11 bases aligning to TRBD2. From germline, CDR1 is MDHEN and CDR2 SYDVKM. The CDR3 sequence is 17 residues long. With 3 bases clipped from V and 4 bases from J, the junction kept 7 bases outside the gene matches. Full variable domain (remainder filled in from reference TRBV28 and TRBJ2-2): DVKVTQSSRYLVKRTGEKVFLECVQDMDHENMFWYRQDPGLGLRLIYFSYDVKMKEKGDIPEGYSVSREKKERFSLILESASTNQTSMYLCASSFLSGGAPTGELFFGEGSRLTVL.